This record concerns one T cell receptor beta chain sequence. The antigen is not known. CDR1 is DFQATT, CDR2 SNEGSKA, per germline (reference sequence). The CDR3 covers 15 residues. Trimming took 4 bases from V and 0 from J, leaving 16 bases between them. This specimen comes from a study of blood T cells in healthy people across ages. A second roughly 6 to 12 cycle PCR used barcoded and J-beta primers. A single record per CDR3 protein comes from TCRdb applying MiXCR to the 5' RACE reads. The table lists 550,000 to 650,000 distinct CDR3 sequences, about 25% of them singletons. Regarding the study as a whole: Whereas aged donors had fewer naive CD4+ cells, long-lived donors had more of them and higher diversity.

These data were likewise used in another study, on T cells of mothers and their children.

Sequencing was performed on blood. The rearrangement joins TRBV20-1 to TRBJ2-7; D is perhaps TRBD2 (6 bases). This TCR was recovered from a boy aged 2 to 10 in good health. In nucleotides, the CDR3 is TGCAGTGCTAAAGATCCTAGCGCGAGCTCCTACGAGCAGTACTTC. This sequence encodes CSAKDPSASSYEQYF.